The source of this T cell receptor beta chain is a study of blood T cell repertoires in COVID-19. Per the authors' pipeline: Cell counts per sample came from amplifying reference gene primers. Assay used: immunoSEQ multiplex PCR; TCRdb lists only in-frame clones, some missing. V and J calls and clone size come straight from that table; D and trimming were deduced from the DNA. This repertoire shows some 58,000 clones, roughly 84% found once; its top ten account for about 8.3%. Notes on this clone: An end of the junction differs from the germline gene, which may be a read error.

The receptor was isolated from a man aged 50 to 59 with active COVID-19. Specimen: peripheral blood.

This CDR3 is CASSFRGDYQETQYF. The CDR3 DNA is TGTGCTAGCAGCTTTCGAGGGGACTACCAAGAGACCCAGTACTTC. J is TRBJ2-5 and V is TRBV7-7, with D perhaps TRBD2 (6 bases). Germline CDR1 is SSHAT and CDR2 is FNYEAQ (reference sequence). The CDR3 is made up of 15 amino acids.